This T cell receptor (beta chain) originates from a study of blood T cell repertoires in COVID-19. Study at large: Sources were T cells, B-cell-depleted T cells, or PBMCs; the material itself was cDNA or gDNA.

In its sample, this clone was seen once. The CDR3 is 14 residues long. Germline V gene lookup returns CDR1 LGHDT and CDR2 YNNKEL (reference sequence). The V gene end was trimmed by 8 bases and the J gene end by 1 base; junction bases not matched to a gene: 7. This table comes from immunoSEQ multiplex PCR, and its TCRdb copy is limited to in-frame clones, with some not included. The sample shows nearly 200,000 clones, approximately 85% of them seen only once. The specimen was peripheral blood. The receptor was derived from a woman in her seventies with active or convalescent COVID-19. This chain links TRBV3-1 (or the pseudogene TRBV3-2) with TRBJ1-1; 7 bases match TRBD1. For the CDR3, the DNA is TGTGCCAGCCGAGAACAGGGGCAGAACACTGAAGCTTTCTTT. Protein product: CASREQGQNTEAFF.